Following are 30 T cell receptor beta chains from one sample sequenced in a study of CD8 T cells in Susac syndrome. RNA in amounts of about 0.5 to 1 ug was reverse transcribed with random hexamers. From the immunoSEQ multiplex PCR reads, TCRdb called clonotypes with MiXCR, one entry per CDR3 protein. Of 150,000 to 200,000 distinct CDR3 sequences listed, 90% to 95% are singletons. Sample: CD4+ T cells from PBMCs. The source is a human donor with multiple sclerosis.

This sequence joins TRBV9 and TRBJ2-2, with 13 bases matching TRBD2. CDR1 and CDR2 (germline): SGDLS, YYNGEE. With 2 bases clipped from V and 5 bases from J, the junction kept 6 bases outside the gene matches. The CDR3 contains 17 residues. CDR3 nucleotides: TGTGCCAGCAGCGTCGGACTAGCGGGAGTTCGAACCGGGGAGCTGTTTTTT. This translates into CASSVGLAGVRTGELFF.

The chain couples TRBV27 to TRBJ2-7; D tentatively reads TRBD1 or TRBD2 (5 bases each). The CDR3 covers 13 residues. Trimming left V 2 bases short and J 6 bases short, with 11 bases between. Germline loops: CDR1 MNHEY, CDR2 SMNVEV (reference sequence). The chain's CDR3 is CASSLSPGTEQYF. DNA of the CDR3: TGTGCCAGCAGTTTAAGCCCGGGGACCGAGCAGTACTTC.

CDR3 nucleotides: TGTGCCTGGAGTGTCCCACCTCTCTTCACCATATATTTT. Encoded protein: CAWSVPPLFTIYF. The chain combines TRBV30 with TRBJ1-3; D is uncertain. Trimming stripped 0 bases from V and 9 bases from J, with 12 bases between. Germline V gene data show CDR1 as GTSNPN and CDR2 as SVGIG (reference sequence). The CDR3 spans 13 residues. Variable domain in full (rest from reference TRBV30 and TRBJ1-3): SQTIHQWPATLVQPVGSPLSLECTVEGTSNPNLYWYRQAAGRGLQLLFYSVGIGQISSEVPQNLSASRPQDRQFILSSKKLLLSDSGFYLCAWSVPPLFTIYFGEGSWLTVV.

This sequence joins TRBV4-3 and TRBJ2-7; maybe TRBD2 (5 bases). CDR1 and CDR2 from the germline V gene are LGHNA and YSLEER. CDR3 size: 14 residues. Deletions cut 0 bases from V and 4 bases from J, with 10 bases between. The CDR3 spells CASSQDPSSYEQYF. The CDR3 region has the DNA TGCGCCAGCAGCCAAGACCCTAGCTCGTACGAGCAGTACTTC.

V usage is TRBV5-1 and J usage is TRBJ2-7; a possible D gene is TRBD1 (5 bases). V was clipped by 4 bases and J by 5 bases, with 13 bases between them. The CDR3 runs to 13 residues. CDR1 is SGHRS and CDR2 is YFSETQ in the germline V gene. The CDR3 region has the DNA TGCGCCAGCAGCCCACGGGCCAGGGACGAGCAGTACTTC. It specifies CASSPRARDEQYF. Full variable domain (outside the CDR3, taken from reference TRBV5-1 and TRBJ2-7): KAGVTQTPRYLIKTRGQQVTLSCSPISGHRSVSWYQQTPGQGLQFLFEYFSETQRNKGNFPGRFSGRQFSNSRSEMNVSTLELGDSALYLCASSPRARDEQYFGPGTRLTVT.

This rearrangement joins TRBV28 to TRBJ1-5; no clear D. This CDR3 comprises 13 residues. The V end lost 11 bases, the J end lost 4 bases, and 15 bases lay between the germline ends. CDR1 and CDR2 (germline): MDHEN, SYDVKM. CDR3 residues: CAVYAGANQPQHF. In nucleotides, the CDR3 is TGTGCCGTATACGCCGGAGCGAATCAGCCCCAGCATTTT.

The CDR3 reads CSALGQGGDYGYTF. The CDR3 DNA reads TGCAGTGCTTTGGGACAGGGGGGAGACTATGGCTACACCTTC. The gene calls are TRBV20-1 and TRBJ1-2, with 11 positions matching TRBD1. V trimming: 5 bases; J trimming: 3 bases; junction bases outside the gene matches: 5. The CDR3 is 14 residues long. Per germline, CDR1 DFQATT and CDR2 SNEGSKA (reference sequence).

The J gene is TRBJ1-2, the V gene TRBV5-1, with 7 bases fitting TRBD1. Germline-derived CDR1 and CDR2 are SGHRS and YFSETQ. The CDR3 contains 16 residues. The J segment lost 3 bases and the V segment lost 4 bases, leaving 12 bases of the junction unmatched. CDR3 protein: CASSPRQGSVDYGYTF. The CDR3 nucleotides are TGCGCCAGCAGCCCAAGACAGGGTTCGGTCGACTATGGCTACACCTTC.

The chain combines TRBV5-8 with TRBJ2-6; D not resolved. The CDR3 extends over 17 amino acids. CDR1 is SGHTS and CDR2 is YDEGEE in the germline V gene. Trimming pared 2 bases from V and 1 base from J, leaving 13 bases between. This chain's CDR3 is CASSLGIQPSGANVLTF. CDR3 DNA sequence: TGTGCCAGCAGCTTAGGCATACAGCCTTCTGGGGCCAACGTCCTGACTTTC.

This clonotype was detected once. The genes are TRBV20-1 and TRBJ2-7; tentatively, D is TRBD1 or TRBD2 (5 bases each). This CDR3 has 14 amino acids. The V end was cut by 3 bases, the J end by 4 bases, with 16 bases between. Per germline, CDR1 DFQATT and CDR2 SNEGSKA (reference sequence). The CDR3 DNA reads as TGCAGTGCTAGGGGGCTAGCCGAGGGGTACGAGCAGTACTTC. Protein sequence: CSARGLAEGYEQYF.

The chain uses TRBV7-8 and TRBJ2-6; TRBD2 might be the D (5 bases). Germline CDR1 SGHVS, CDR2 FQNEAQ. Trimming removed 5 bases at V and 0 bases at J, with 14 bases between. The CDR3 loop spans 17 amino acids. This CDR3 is CASSPRLSSSGANVLTF. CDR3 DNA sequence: TGTGCCAGCAGCCCCAGACTATCGTCCTCTGGGGCCAACGTCCTGACTTTC.

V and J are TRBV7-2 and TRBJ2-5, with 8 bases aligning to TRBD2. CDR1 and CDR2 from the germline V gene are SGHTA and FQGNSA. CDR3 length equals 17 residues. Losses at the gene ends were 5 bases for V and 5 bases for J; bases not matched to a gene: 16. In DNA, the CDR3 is TGTGCCAGCAGCCTTGTGTCGTCGGGACTAGTAGGGGAGACCCAGTACTTC. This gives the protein CASSLVSSGLVGETQYF.

This chain's CDR3 is CASNTGAGYGYTF. CDR3 sequence (DNA): TGTGCCAGCAACACAGGGGCGGGCTATGGCTACACCTTC. The chain couples TRBV5-6 to TRBJ1-2, with TRBD1 matching 7 bases. The junction had 6 bases not matched to a gene; V was cut back by 6 bases and J by 4 bases. The V gene's germline CDR1 is SGHDT and CDR2 YYEEEE. The CDR3 is made up of 13 amino acids.

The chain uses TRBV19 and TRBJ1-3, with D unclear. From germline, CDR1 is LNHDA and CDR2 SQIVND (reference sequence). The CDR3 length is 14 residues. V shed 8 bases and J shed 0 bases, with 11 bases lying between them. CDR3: CASAAQNSGNTIYF. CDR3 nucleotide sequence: TGTGCCAGTGCCGCACAGAACTCTGGAAACACCATATATTTT.

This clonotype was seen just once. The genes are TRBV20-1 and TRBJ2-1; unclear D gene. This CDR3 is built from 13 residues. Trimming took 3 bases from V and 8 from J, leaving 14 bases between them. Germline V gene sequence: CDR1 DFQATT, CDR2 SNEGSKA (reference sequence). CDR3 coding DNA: TGCAGTGCTAGGTGGGTCTCAGATTATGAGCAGTTCTTC. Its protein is CSARWVSDYEQFF.

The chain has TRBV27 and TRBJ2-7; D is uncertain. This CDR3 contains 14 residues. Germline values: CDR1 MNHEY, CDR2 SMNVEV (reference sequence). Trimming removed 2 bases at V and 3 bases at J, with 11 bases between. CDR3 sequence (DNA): TGTGCCAGCAGTTTAGTTTACGGAATCTACGAGCAGTACTTC. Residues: CASSLVYGIYEQYF.

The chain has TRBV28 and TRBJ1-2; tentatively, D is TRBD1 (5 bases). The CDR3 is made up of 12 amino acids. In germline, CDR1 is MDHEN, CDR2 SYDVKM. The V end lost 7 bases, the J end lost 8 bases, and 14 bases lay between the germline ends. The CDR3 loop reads CASNRLLGGYTF. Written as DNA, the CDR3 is TGTGCCAGCAACAGGCTTTTAGGCGGCTACACCTTC.

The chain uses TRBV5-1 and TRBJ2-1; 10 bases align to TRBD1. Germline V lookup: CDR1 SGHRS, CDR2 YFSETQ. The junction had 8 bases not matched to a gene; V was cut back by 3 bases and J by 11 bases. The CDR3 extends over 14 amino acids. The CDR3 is CASSSRTGGPQQFF. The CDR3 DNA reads TGCGCCAGCAGCTCTCGGACAGGGGGGCCCCAGCAGTTCTTC.

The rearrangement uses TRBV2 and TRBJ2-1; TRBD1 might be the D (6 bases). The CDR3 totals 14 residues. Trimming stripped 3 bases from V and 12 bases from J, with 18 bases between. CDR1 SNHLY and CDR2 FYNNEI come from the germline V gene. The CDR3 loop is CASSEGATQGPQFF. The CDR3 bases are TGTGCCAGCAGTGAGGGGGCCACACAGGGCCCGCAGTTCTTC.

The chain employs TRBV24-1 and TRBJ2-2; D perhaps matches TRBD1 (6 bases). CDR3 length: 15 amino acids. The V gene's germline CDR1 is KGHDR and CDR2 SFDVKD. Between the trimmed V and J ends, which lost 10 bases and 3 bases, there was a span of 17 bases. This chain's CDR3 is CATRGPGQDTGELFF. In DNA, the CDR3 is TGTGCCACAAGAGGACCGGGACAAGACACCGGGGAGCTGTTTTTT.

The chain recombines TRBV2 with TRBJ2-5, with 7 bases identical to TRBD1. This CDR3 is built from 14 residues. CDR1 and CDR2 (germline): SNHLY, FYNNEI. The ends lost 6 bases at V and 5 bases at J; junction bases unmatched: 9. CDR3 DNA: TGTGCCAGCAGGGGCGACAGGGCGGGCGAGACCCAGTACTTC. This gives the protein CASRGDRAGETQYF.

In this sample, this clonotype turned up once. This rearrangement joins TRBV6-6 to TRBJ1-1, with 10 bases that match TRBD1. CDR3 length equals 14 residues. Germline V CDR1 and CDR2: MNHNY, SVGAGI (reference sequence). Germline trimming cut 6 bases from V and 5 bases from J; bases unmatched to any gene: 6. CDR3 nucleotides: TGTGCCAGCAGGCGGACAGGGGGTGCGACTGAAGCTTTCTTT. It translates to CASRRTGGATEAFF.

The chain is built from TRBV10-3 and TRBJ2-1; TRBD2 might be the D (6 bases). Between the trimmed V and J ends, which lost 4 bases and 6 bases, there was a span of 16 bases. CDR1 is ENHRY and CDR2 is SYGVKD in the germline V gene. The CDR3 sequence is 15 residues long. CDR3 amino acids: CAISGAGMRSNEQFF. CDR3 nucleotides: TGTGCCATCAGTGGAGCGGGTATGAGGAGCAATGAGCAGTTCTTC.

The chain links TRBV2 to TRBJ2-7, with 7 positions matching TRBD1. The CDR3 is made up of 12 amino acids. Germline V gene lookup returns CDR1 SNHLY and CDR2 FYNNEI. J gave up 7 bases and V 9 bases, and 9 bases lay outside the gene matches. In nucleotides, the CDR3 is TGTGCCAGAGATGCAGGGGGAAGAGAGCAGTACTTC. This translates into CARDAGGREQYF.

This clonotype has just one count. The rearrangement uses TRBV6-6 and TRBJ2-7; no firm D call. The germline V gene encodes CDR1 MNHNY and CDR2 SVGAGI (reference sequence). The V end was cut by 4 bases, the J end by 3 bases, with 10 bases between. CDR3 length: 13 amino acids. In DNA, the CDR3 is TGTGCCAGCAGTTGGTCGAGAGACTACGAGCAGTACTTC. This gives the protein CASSWSRDYEQYF.

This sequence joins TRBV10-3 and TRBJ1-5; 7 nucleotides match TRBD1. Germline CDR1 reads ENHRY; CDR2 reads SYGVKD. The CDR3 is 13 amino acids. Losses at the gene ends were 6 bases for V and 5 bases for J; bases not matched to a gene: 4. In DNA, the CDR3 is TGTGCCATCAGCATAGGGACAGATCAGCCCCAGCATTTT. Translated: CAISIGTDQPQHF.

CDR3 region: CASMRGAEDTQYF. The CDR3 region has the DNA TGTGCCAGCATGCGGGGGGCCGAAGATACGCAGTATTTT. The genes are TRBV3-1 and TRBJ2-3, with 8 positions matching TRBD2. The CDR3 has 13 amino acids. The ends lost 7 bases at V and 5 bases at J; junction bases unmatched: 5. Germline V CDR1 and CDR2: LGHDT, YNNKEL (reference sequence).

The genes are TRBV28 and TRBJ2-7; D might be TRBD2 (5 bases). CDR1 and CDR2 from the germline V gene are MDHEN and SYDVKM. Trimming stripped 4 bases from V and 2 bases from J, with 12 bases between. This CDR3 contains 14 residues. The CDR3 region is CASSSSGFPYEQYF. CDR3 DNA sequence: TGTGCCAGCAGTTCCTCGGGGTTCCCCTACGAGCAGTACTTC.

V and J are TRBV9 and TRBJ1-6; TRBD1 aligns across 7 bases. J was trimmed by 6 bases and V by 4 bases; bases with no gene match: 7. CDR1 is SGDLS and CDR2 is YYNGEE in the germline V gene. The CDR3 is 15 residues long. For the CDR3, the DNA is TGTGCCAGCAGCCCCCTCCAGGGGGTTAATTCACCCCTCCACTTT. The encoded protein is CASSPLQGVNSPLHF.

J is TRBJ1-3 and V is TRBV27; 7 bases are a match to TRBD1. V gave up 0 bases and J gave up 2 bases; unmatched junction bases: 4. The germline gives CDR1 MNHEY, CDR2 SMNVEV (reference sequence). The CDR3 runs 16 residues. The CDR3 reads CASSLSPRGAGNTIYF. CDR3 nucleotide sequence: TGTGCCAGCAGTTTATCGCCCAGGGGGGCTGGAAACACCATATATTTT.